A selection of T cell receptor beta chains follows, all from one sample in a study of blood T cell repertoires in COVID-19. Assay: immunoSEQ multiplex PCR; the TCRdb copy retains only in-frame clones and omits some. The data show about 260,000 clones, 80% to 90% seen once. Input material: PBMCs or T cells enriched from blood (not recorded which). These receptors came from a man aged 30-40 years with acute COVID-19. Each CDR3 is given with its conserved first and last residue. Fields, in order: D gene, clone size, J gene, CDR3 length, V gene, CDR3 protein, CDR3 DNA. A D gene is named only where the DNA matches it firmly. Size is stated for part of the rows, as once, few or many counts, or as a class when the clone is expanded.

d_call: .; clone_size: .; j_call: TRBJ1-1; cdr3_length: 17; v_call: TRBV30; cdr3_aa: CAWSVLRGTFMNTEAFF; cdr3_nt: TGTGCCTGGAGTGTACTCAGGGGTACATTCATGAACACTGAAGCTTTCTTT
d_call: .; clone_size: .; j_call: TRBJ2-1; cdr3_length: 11; v_call: TRBV9; cdr3_aa: CASSVDREQFF; cdr3_nt: TGTGCCAGCAGCGTAGACAGGGAGCAGTTCTTC
d_call: TRBD1; clone_size: .; j_call: TRBJ1-2; cdr3_length: 16; v_call: TRBV2; cdr3_aa: CASSDAPGQELTGYTF; cdr3_nt: TGTGCCAGCAGTGACGCCCCTGGACAGGAGCTGACTGGCTACACCTTC
d_call: TRBD2; clone_size: .; j_call: TRBJ2-1; cdr3_length: 18; v_call: TRBV14; cdr3_aa: CASSQIGLAGGTYNEQFF; cdr3_nt: TGTGCCAGCAGCCAAATAGGACTAGCGGGAGGGACCTACAATGAGCAGTTCTTC
d_call: TRBD2; clone_size: .; j_call: TRBJ2-1; cdr3_length: 18; v_call: TRBV7-2; cdr3_aa: CASRLPGTSGRGYNEQFF; cdr3_nt: TGTGCCAGCAGACTTCCCGGGACTAGCGGGAGGGGCTACAATGAGCAGTTCTTC
d_call: TRBD2; clone_size: few; j_call: TRBJ2-1; cdr3_length: 15; v_call: TRBV7-8; cdr3_aa: CASSLVGLAASALFF; cdr3_nt: TGTGCCAGCAGCTTAGTGGGACTAGCGGCTTCGGCCCTGTTCTTC
d_call: .; clone_size: .; j_call: TRBJ2-1; cdr3_length: 15; v_call: TRBV19; cdr3_aa: CASTRSGASYNEQFF; cdr3_nt: TGTGCCAGTACCCGGTCGGGAGCCTCCTACAATGAGCAGTTCTTC
d_call: .; clone_size: .; j_call: TRBJ1-6; cdr3_length: 16; v_call: TRBV5-4; cdr3_aa: CASSLGEGVRNSPLHF; cdr3_nt: TGTGCCAGCAGCTTGGGGGAAGGGGTTCGAAATTCACCCCTCCACTTT
d_call: TRBD1; clone_size: few; j_call: TRBJ2-1; cdr3_length: 14; v_call: TRBV5-8; cdr3_aa: CASSWDRGYNEQFF; cdr3_nt: TGTGCCAGCAGCTGGGACAGGGGGTACAATGAGCAGTTCTTC
d_call: .; clone_size: .; j_call: TRBJ1-3; cdr3_length: 18; v_call: TRBV4-2; cdr3_aa: CASSQDLTSRGAGNTIYF; cdr3_nt: TGTGCCAGCAGCCAAGATCTCACTTCCAGGGGAGCTGGAAACACCATATATTTT
d_call: .; clone_size: once; j_call: TRBJ1-4; cdr3_length: 15; v_call: TRBV28; cdr3_aa: CASSFAGTTNEKLFF; cdr3_nt: TGTGCCAGCAGTTTCGCGGGAACAACTAATGAAAAACTGTTTTTT
d_call: .; clone_size: .; j_call: TRBJ1-2; cdr3_length: 12; v_call: TRBV11-2; cdr3_aa: CASSPENYGYTF; cdr3_nt: TGTGCCAGCAGTCCGGAGAACTATGGCTACACCTTC
d_call: .; clone_size: .; j_call: TRBJ1-4; cdr3_length: 14; v_call: TRBV28; cdr3_aa: CASQRPLVNEKLFF; cdr3_nt: TGTGCCAGCCAGCGGCCATTGGTTAATGAAAAACTGTTTTTT
d_call: TRBD1; clone_size: .; j_call: TRBJ1-2; cdr3_length: 16; v_call: TRBV28; cdr3_aa: CASRERRGQGGDGYTF; cdr3_nt: TGTGCCAGCAGGGAGAGACGGGGACAGGGGGGGGATGGCTACACCTTC
d_call: .; clone_size: .; j_call: TRBJ2-1; cdr3_length: 13; v_call: TRBV5-4; cdr3_aa: CASSLPESDEQFF; cdr3_nt: TGTGCCAGCAGCTTGCCCGAGAGCGATGAGCAGTTCTTC
d_call: TRBD2; clone_size: .; j_call: TRBJ2-5; cdr3_length: 15; v_call: TRBV6-2/TRBV6-3; cdr3_aa: CASSYRLAGVETQYF; cdr3_nt: TGTGCCAGCAGTTACCGACTAGCGGGAGTAGAGACCCAGTACTTC
d_call: .; clone_size: .; j_call: TRBJ1-2; cdr3_length: 8; v_call: TRBV5-4; cdr3_aa: CALDGYTF; cdr3_nt: TGTGCCCTTGATGGCTACACCTTC
d_call: .; clone_size: .; j_call: TRBJ2-1; cdr3_length: 12; v_call: TRBV11-3; cdr3_aa: CASRSGKDEQFF; cdr3_nt: TGTGCCAGCAGATCGGGTAAGGATGAGCAGTTCTTC
d_call: .; clone_size: .; j_call: TRBJ2-3; cdr3_length: 15; v_call: TRBV5-5; cdr3_aa: CASSSEDGRGRSQYF; cdr3_nt: TGTGCCAGCAGCTCCGAGGACGGGCGAGGGAGGTCGCAGTATTTT
d_call: .; clone_size: .; j_call: TRBJ1-1; cdr3_length: 14; v_call: TRBV5-1; cdr3_aa: CASKWTAGIAEAFF; cdr3_nt: TGTGCCAGCAAATGGACTGCCGGGATCGCTGAAGCTTTCTTT
d_call: TRBD1; clone_size: .; j_call: TRBJ1-1; cdr3_length: 14; v_call: TRBV6-5; cdr3_aa: CASSTDRAGAEAFF; cdr3_nt: TGTGCCAGCAGTACCGACAGGGCAGGGGCTGAAGCTTTCTTT
d_call: .; clone_size: .; j_call: TRBJ1-5; cdr3_length: 13; v_call: TRBV24-1; cdr3_aa: CATPWEGNQPQHF; cdr3_nt: TGTGCCACCCCTTGGGAGGGCAATCAGCCCCAGCATTTT
d_call: TRBD1; clone_size: .; j_call: TRBJ1-4; cdr3_length: 15; v_call: TRBV18; cdr3_aa: CASSLGGGGNEKLFF; cdr3_nt: TGTGCCAGCTCACTAGGAGGGGGCGGTAATGAAAAACTGTTTTTT
d_call: TRBD1; clone_size: .; j_call: TRBJ1-6; cdr3_length: 17; v_call: TRBV7-9; cdr3_aa: CASSLSRDRGSNSPLHF; cdr3_nt: TGTGCCAGCAGCTTATCCCGGGACAGGGGGTCTAATTCACCCCTCCACTTT
d_call: .; clone_size: .; j_call: TRBJ1-1; cdr3_length: 10; v_call: TRBV2; cdr3_aa: CASSVGEAFF; cdr3_nt: TGTGCCAGCAGTGTCGGTGAAGCTTTCTTT
d_call: .; clone_size: .; j_call: TRBJ2-5; cdr3_length: 15; v_call: TRBV7-9; cdr3_aa: CASSPRAGGGETQYF; cdr3_nt: TGTGCCAGCAGCCCGCGGGCGGGTGGAGGAGAGACCCAGTACTTC
d_call: .; clone_size: .; j_call: TRBJ1-6; cdr3_length: 17; v_call: TRBV11-2; cdr3_aa: CASSFRGVRSYNSPLHF; cdr3_nt: TGTGCCAGCAGCTTCCGGGGGGTGCGCTCCTATAATTCACCCCTCCACTTT
d_call: .; clone_size: .; j_call: TRBJ2-2; cdr3_length: 14; v_call: TRBV9; cdr3_aa: CASSVAGNTGELFF; cdr3_nt: TGTGCCAGCAGCGTAGCGGGGAACACCGGGGAGCTGTTTTTT
d_call: .; clone_size: .; j_call: TRBJ1-1; cdr3_length: 14; v_call: TRBV29-1; cdr3_aa: CSVDRGGVNTEAFF; cdr3_nt: TGCAGCGTTGACCGGGGAGGGGTGAACACTGAAGCTTTCTTT
d_call: .; clone_size: .; j_call: TRBJ1-2; cdr3_length: 13; v_call: TRBV7-2; cdr3_aa: CASREPAGYGYTF; cdr3_nt: TGTGCCAGCAGAGAACCCGCAGGCTATGGCTACACCTTC
d_call: TRBD2; clone_size: once; j_call: TRBJ2-1; cdr3_length: 16; v_call: TRBV11-2; cdr3_aa: CASSPRGGGTYNEQFF; cdr3_nt: TGTGCCAGCAGCCCACGGGGGGGAGGAACCTACAATGAGCAGTTCTTC
d_call: .; clone_size: few; j_call: TRBJ2-1; cdr3_length: 15; v_call: TRBV14; cdr3_aa: CASRGTAKRYNEQFF; cdr3_nt: TGTGCCAGCAGAGGGACTGCCAAACGCTACAATGAGCAGTTCTTC
d_call: TRBD1; clone_size: few; j_call: TRBJ2-5; cdr3_length: 14; v_call: TRBV2; cdr3_aa: CASGLQGAPETQYF; cdr3_nt: TGTGCCAGCGGCCTACAGGGGGCCCCAGAGACCCAGTACTTC